A selection of T cell receptor beta chains follows, all from one sample in a study of T-cell reconstitution after alpha-beta-depleted transplantation in children. A single record per CDR3 protein comes from TCRdb applying MiXCR to the PCR reads. The table includes just under 550,000 distinct CDR3 sequences, roughly 18% detected once. The sample was PBMCs from the stem cell graft donor, taken from the stem cell graft. The receptors come from a human donor who donated a stem cell graft to a child with acute lymphoblastic leukemia. The CDR3 runs from the conserved cysteine through the conserved F or W. The order of the fields is V gene, clone size, J gene, D gene, CDR3 DNA, CDR3 protein. The D gene is left open where the match is weak. Clone size appears in some rows only: once, few, many, or a class for an expanded clone.

TRBV20-1	few	TRBJ2-7	TRBD2	TGCAGTGCTAGGTCCCCCGTAGCGGGAGTCGCCCACGAGCAGTACTTC	CSARSPVAGVAHEQYF
TRBV5-6	few	TRBJ1-5	NA	TGTGCCAGCACCCGGCGGGGTCAGCCCCAGCATTTT	CASTRRGQPQHF
TRBV20-1	few	TRBJ2-1	NA	TGCAGTGCTAGAGATTCGGACCTTCGAACCTACAATGAGCAGTTCTTC	CSARDSDLRTYNEQFF
TRBV5-1	NA	TRBJ1-1	NA	TGCGCCAGCAGCTTTGCCGGGGGAGGTGACACTGAAGCTTTCTTT	CASSFAGGGDTEAFF
TRBV7-6	NA	TRBJ2-7	NA	TGTGCCAGCAGCTTAGAGAGCGGCTACGACCAGTACTTC	CASSLESGYDQYF
TRBV30	NA	TRBJ1-1	NA	TGTGCCTGGAAGATGGTGACCCACACTGAAGCTTTCTTT	CAWKMVTHTEAFF
TRBV11-2	NA	TRBJ2-1	TRBD2	TGTGCCAGCAGCTTCTCGGGGGGGAGTGAGCAGTTCTTC	CASSFSGGSEQFF
TRBV5-1	few	TRBJ1-2	NA	TGCGCCAGCAGCCCTGCCGGGGCTAACTATGGCTACACCTTC	CASSPAGANYGYTF
TRBV5-1	many	TRBJ1-1	NA	TGCGCCAGCAGCTTGGGGGGAGTCGCTGAAGCTTTCTTT	CASSLGGVAEAFF
TRBV20-1	NA	TRBJ2-3	NA	TGCAGTGCTGTACTAGACTCTAGCACAGATACGCAGTATTTT	CSAVLDSSTDTQYF
TRBV20-1	NA	TRBJ1-5	NA	TGCAGTGCTAGAGTAACGGGCACCCCCCAGCCCCAGCATTTT	CSARVTGTPQPQHF
TRBV5-1	NA	TRBJ2-5	NA	TGCGCCAGCAGCCCCCAAAGTGACCTTTACCAAGAGACCCAGTACTTC	CASSPQSDLYQETQYF
TRBV19	many	TRBJ1-1	TRBD1	TGTGCCAGTAGCCACGCTACAGGGGCCACTGAAGCTTTCTTT	CASSHATGATEAFF
TRBV12-3/TRBV12-4	NA	TRBJ1-2	NA	TGTGCCAGCAGTTTCGGACAGTATGGCTACACCTTC	CASSFGQYGYTF
TRBV28	NA	TRBJ2-7	NA	TGTGCCAGCAGTTCCGGATATAGCCGGCCTTACGAGCAGTACTTC	CASSSGYSRPYEQYF
TRBV2	few	TRBJ2-3	TRBD2	TGTGCCAGCAGCCTAGCGGGAGTAGTCGTTGGTGGGGATACGCAGTATTTT	CASSLAGVVVGGDTQYF
TRBV6-5	few	TRBJ1-1	TRBD1	TGTGCCAGCAGTTACCACAGGGGGCAAAACACTGAAGCTTTCTTT	CASSYHRGQNTEAFF
TRBV27	few	TRBJ1-6	TRBD1	TGTGCCAGCAGAGCGTCGACAGGGGTGGAATCACCCCTCCACTTT	CASRASTGVESPLHF
TRBV4-2	few	TRBJ2-7	TRBD2	TGTGCCAGCAGCCAAGATTGGGCTAGCGGTTACGAGCAGTACTTC	CASSQDWASGYEQYF
TRBV27	NA	TRBJ2-3	TRBD2	TGTGCCAGCAGTTTCGTTCGGGGGGGGACAGATACGCAGTATTTT	CASSFVRGGTDTQYF
TRBV27	NA	TRBJ2-1	TRBD2	TGTGCCAGTCGTCGCGGGGGGAGGAATGAGCAGTTCTTC	CASRRGGRNEQFF
TRBV20-1	few	TRBJ2-7	TRBD1	TGCAGTGCCGCCGGGACAGGGCTTTACGAGCAGTACTTC	CSAAGTGLYEQYF
TRBV20-1	NA	TRBJ1-2	TRBD1	TGCTGCGCTAGAGGGGCCGGGCAGGGGGCGTTTTTGGACTATGGCTACACCTTC	CCARGAGQGAFLDYGYTF
TRBV6-1	NA	TRBJ2-1	TRBD2	TGTGCCAGCAGTGAAGTTGTACTAGCGGGTTACAATGAGCAGTTCTTC	CASSEVVLAGYNEQFF
TRBV13	NA	TRBJ2-7	TRBD1	TGTGCCAGCAGCCCCCGAGGACAGGGGGGAAACGAGCAGTACTTC	CASSPRGQGGNEQYF
TRBV9	NA	TRBJ2-1	NA	TGTGCCAGCAGCGTGGCGGGCCCTCTACACAATGAGCAGTTCTTC	CASSVAGPLHNEQFF
TRBV9	few	TRBJ1-1	NA	TGTGCCAGCAGCGTAGTGGAGGGATTGACTGAAGCTTTCTTT	CASSVVEGLTEAFF
TRBV5-2	NA	TRBJ2-3	NA	TGTGCCAGGGGCCCGGCCCCAAACGGAGATACGCAGTATTTT	CARGPAPNGDTQYF
TRBV3-1	NA	TRBJ2-3	TRBD2	TGTGCCAGCAGCCTCGGGGCCGGGCGGACTAGCGGTAGCACAGATACGCAGTATTTT	CASSLGAGRTSGSTDTQYF
TRBV18	NA	TRBJ1-5	NA	TGTGCCAGCTCGCTCACAGGGACTCCGAGTCCGCCCCAGCATTTT	CASSLTGTPSPPQHF
TRBV7-6	NA	TRBJ2-3	TRBD1	TGTGCCAGCAGCCCCCGGACAGGGGAGGTGACAGATACGCAGTATTTT	CASSPRTGEVTDTQYF
TRBV20-1	NA	TRBJ2-7	TRBD1	TGCAGTGCCGCTCGGGACAGGGGGCGCGTCTACGAGCAGTACTTC	CSAARDRGRVYEQYF
TRBV20-1	NA	TRBJ1-5	NA	TGCAGTGCTAACCGTCTCATTCAGCCCCAGCATTTT	CSANRLIQPQHF
TRBV20-1	NA	TRBJ2-1	NA	TGCAGTGCTAGTCGAGGAGGGGAGCAGTTCTTC	CSASRGGEQFF
TRBV5-4	NA	TRBJ2-2	NA	TGTGCCAGCAGCTTGAGTCCAGGGGAGGCCGGGGAGCTGTTTTTT	CASSLSPGEAGELFF
TRBV5-1	few	TRBJ2-1	TRBD2	TGCGCCAGCAGCTTTGGACTAGCGGGCAATGAGCAGTTCTTC	CASSFGLAGNEQFF
TRBV19	NA	TRBJ1-1	TRBD1	TGTGCCAGTAGTATAGGGACAGGCTGGAACACTGAAGCTTTCTTT	CASSIGTGWNTEAFF
TRBV19	NA	TRBJ2-1	NA	TGTGCCAGTAGTATAGATCTATTCCGGAGCTACAATGAGCAGTTCTTC	CASSIDLFRSYNEQFF
TRBV29-1	NA	TRBJ2-5	NA	TGCAGCGTTTCTCCCTCCCAAGAGACCCAGTACTTC	CSVSPSQETQYF
TRBV5-1	few	TRBJ2-4	NA	TGCGCCAGCAGCTTGGAGACCGCAATAGCCAAAAACATTCAGTACTTC	CASSLETAIAKNIQYF
TRBV19	NA	TRBJ2-1	NA	TGTGCCACTCAAGAGGGGCTTCACAATGAGCAGTTCTTC	CATQEGLHNEQFF
TRBV9	NA	TRBJ2-7	NA	TGTGCCAGCAGCTTCAGCCGTGGTGCAGGGAGATACGAGCAGTACTTC	CASSFSRGAGRYEQYF
TRBV12-3/TRBV12-4	few	TRBJ2-2	TRBD2	TGTGCCAGCAGCGGGAGGTCCACCGGGGAGCTGTTTTTT	CASSGRSTGELFF
TRBV10-3	NA	TRBJ1-1	NA	TGTGCCATCAGCGATCCGGACTTGACGACTGAAGCTTTCTTT	CAISDPDLTTEAFF
TRBV20-1	once	TRBJ1-5	NA	TGCAGTGCTAGAGATAAGGGCCCAGGGAGCAATCAGCCCCAGCATTTT	CSARDKGPGSNQPQHF